This T cell receptor beta chain was captured in a study of cytomegalovirus exposure and HLA in healthy donors. Remarks on this clone: Antigen unknown.

This CDR3 is built from 14 residues. With 3 bases clipped from V and 8 bases from J, the junction kept 7 bases outside the gene matches. Per the germline V gene, CDR1 is SQVTM and CDR2 is ANQGSEA. Researchers ran the PCR with 60 Vbeta and 13 Jbeta primers. Here immunoSEQ multiplex PCR was the method, and the copy in TCRdb shows in-frame clones only, minus some. The sample has 150,000 to 200,000 clones; about three quarters are singletons. Findings of the study overall: Previous analysis showed most TCR beta V segments were productive about 87% or about 30% of the time.

This receptor was obtained from a woman aged 40 to 49 in good health and CMV-seronegative. The V and J genes are TRBV29-1 and TRBJ2-1, with 10 bases matching TRBD2. Sequences were obtained from PBMCs. CDR3 loop: CSVDPAGGLDEQFF. CDR3 bases: TGCAGCGTTGACCCAGCGGGAGGGCTCGATGAGCAGTTCTTC.